These 32 T cell receptor beta chains came from one sample sequenced in a study of cytomegalovirus exposure and HLA in healthy donors. PCR employed 60 Vbeta and 13 Jbeta primers. Sequencing used immunoSEQ multiplex PCR; TCRdb keeps in-frame clones, though not all of them. The sample includes over 150,000 clones, around 85% of them seen just once. The specimen sequenced was PBMCs. Source of these receptors: a woman aged 25 to 45 in good health and CMV-seronegative.

This clone was observed a handful of times. This chain links TRBV10-3 with TRBJ1-1; no definite D call. Between the trimmed V and J ends, which lost 0 bases and 8 bases, there was a span of 7 bases. CDR1 is ENHRY, CDR2 SYGVKD, per germline. CDR3 length: 12 amino acids. The CDR3 sequence is CAISESPGEAFF. The CDR3 DNA reads as TGTGCCATCAGTGAGTCCCCCGGGGAAGCTTTCTTT.

The CDR3 coding sequence is TGTGCCAGCAGCTCCTCGGGGGTTAGGGAACAGTTCTTC. Amino acid sequence: CASSSSGVREQFF. V gene TRBV7-2 combines with J gene TRBJ2-1; D is possibly TRBD2 (6 bases). CDR3 length: 13 residues. Germline V gives CDR1 SGHTA, CDR2 FQGNSA. The ends were cut back, 4 bases at V and 13 bases at J, with 17 bases in the middle.

The rearrangement joins TRBV7-9 to TRBJ2-1, with TRBD1 identical over 7 bases. The junction had 10 bases not matched to a gene; V was cut back by 3 bases and J by 8 bases. The CDR3 loop spans 15 amino acids. The germline V gene has CDR1 SEHNR and CDR2 FQNEAQ (reference sequence). The CDR3 DNA reads as TGTGCCAGCAGCTTCGGACAGGTCGGGTTCGATGAGCAGTTCTTC. It encodes CASSFGQVGFDEQFF.

This chain uses TRBV18 with TRBJ2-2; D gene uncertain. The germline gives CDR1 KGHSH, CDR2 LQKENI. CDR3 length: 15 amino acids. Trimming removed 2 bases from V and 6 bases from J, with 13 bases in between. The CDR3 reads CASSPARLSSGELFF. The CDR3 nucleotides are TGTGCCAGCTCACCAGCCCGCCTCAGTTCCGGGGAGCTGTTTTTT.

V is TRBV13 and J is TRBJ1-6; 7 bases are a match to TRBD1. The CDR3 runs 15 residues. Trimming cost V 5 bases and J 8 bases; bases outside gene matches: 9. Germline assignment: CDR1 PRHDT and CDR2 FYEKMQ (reference sequence). CDR3 sequence (DNA): TGTGCCAGCAGCCCACCACAGGGGAAGGATTCACCCCTCCACTTT. Protein product: CASSPPQGKDSPLHF.

The chain has TRBV10-3 and TRBJ2-5; D possibly corresponds to TRBD1 (6 bases). CDR3 length: 12 residues. The V gene's germline CDR1 is ENHRY and CDR2 SYGVKD. Trimming stripped 6 bases from V and 2 bases from J, with 7 bases between. CDR3 residues: CAIRGTQETQYF. Here the CDR3 DNA reads TGTGCCATCAGGGGGACACAAGAGACCCAGTACTTC.

The rearrangement uses TRBV28 and TRBJ2-3; tentative D call: TRBD2 (5 bases). The germline V gene has CDR1 MDHEN and CDR2 SYDVKM. There are 13 residues in the CDR3. The V end was cut by 8 bases, the J end by 4 bases, with 13 bases between. The CDR3 region is CASRTLQPDTQYF. The CDR3 DNA reads TGTGCCAGCCGGACTCTCCAGCCAGATACGCAGTATTTT.

This chain links TRBV7-9 with TRBJ2-4, with 10 positions matching TRBD2. Losses at the gene ends were 1 base for V and 15 bases for J; bases not matched to a gene: 9. The germline gives CDR1 SEHNR, CDR2 FQNEAQ (reference sequence). There are 14 residues in the CDR3. This chain's CDR3 is CASSLGAGGRGWYF. CDR3 nucleotides: TGTGCCAGCAGCTTAGGAGCGGGAGGGCGGGGATGGTACTTC. The entire variable domain, with the rest obtained from reference TRBV7-9 and TRBJ2-4, is as follows: DTGVSQNPRHKITKRGQNVTFRCDPISEHNRLYWYRQTLGQGPEFLTYFQNEAQLEKSRLLSDRFSAERPKGSFSTLEIQRTEQGDSAMYLCASSLGAGGRGWYFGAGTRLSVL.

This sequence joins TRBV6-5 and TRBJ1-1; 9 bases agree with TRBD1. Germline V gene data show CDR1 as MNHEY and CDR2 as SVGAGI. There are 16 residues in the CDR3. The V segment lost 0 bases and the J segment 7 bases; nucleotides outside the gene matches: 9. The CDR3 DNA is TGTGCCAGCAGTTACTCAGCACAGGGGGCGCGGGGTGAAGCTTTCTTT. This gives the protein CASSYSAQGARGEAFF.

V is TRBV2 and J is TRBJ2-1; D possibly corresponds to TRBD1 (6 bases). Germline V gives CDR1 SNHLY, CDR2 FYNNEI. The length of the CDR3 is 14 residues. Deletions cut 8 bases from V and 4 bases from J, with 15 bases between. CDR3 sequence: CASGSIGTYNEQFF. CDR3 DNA sequence: TGTGCCAGCGGTAGCATTGGGACATACAATGAGCAGTTCTTC.

V usage is TRBV29-1 and J usage is TRBJ2-1; possible D gene TRBD2, 6 bases. The V and J ends lost 4 bases and 0 bases respectively, with 10 bases between them. Germline loops: CDR1 SQVTM, CDR2 ANQGSEA. The CDR3 has 14 residues. CDR3 in amino acids: CSVGGRSSYNEQFF. The CDR3 DNA sequence: TGCAGCGTTGGGGGGAGGAGCTCCTACAATGAGCAGTTCTTC.

The J gene is TRBJ2-7, the V gene TRBV4-1; 11 bases are shared with TRBD2. Looked up from germline, CDR1 is MGHRA and CDR2 is YSYEKL. CDR3 length: 18 residues. With 4 bases clipped from V and 0 bases from J, the junction kept 11 bases outside the gene matches. As DNA, the CDR3 is TGCGCCAGCAGCCGCCAGGCCCTACTAGCGGGGGCCTCCTACGAGCAGTACTTC. Its translation is CASSRQALLAGASYEQYF.

Points on this clone: The junction and the germline gene differ at one end; a read error may be behind it. Other nucleotide sequences from this sample produce the same CDR3. V is TRBV5-1 and J is TRBJ1-1; D unresolved. The CDR3 runs 15 residues. CDR1 and CDR2 from the germline V gene are SGHRS and YFSETQ. As DNA, the CDR3 is TGTGCCAGCAGCTCCGACTCCTTCCTCGCCACTGAAGCTTTCTTT. Translating it yields CASSSDSFLATEAFF.

The chain carries TRBV6-5 and TRBJ1-1; TRBD1 agrees at 10 bases. The CDR3 is 15 amino acids. V was clipped by 8 bases and J by 1 base; unmatched bases: 7. The germline V gene encodes CDR1 MNHEY and CDR2 SVGAGI. The CDR3 DNA reads as TGTGCCAGCCGAACGGGACAGGGGTGGAACACTGAAGCTTTCTTT. It specifies CASRTGQGWNTEAFF.

The CDR3 bases are TGTGCCAGCGGCGTCGGCACGGGGAAAAAAGCTTTCTTT. Residues: CASGVGTGKKAFF. The chain links TRBV28 to TRBJ1-1; D is undetermined. This CDR3 is 13 amino acids long. Trimming took 8 bases from V and 9 from J, leaving 19 bases between them. Per germline, CDR1 MDHEN and CDR2 SYDVKM.

This clone occurred a few times. The identical CDR3 is also encoded by other nucleotide sequences in the sample. The chain recombines TRBV7-9 with TRBJ2-7; 11 positions match TRBD2. The V gene's germline CDR1 is SEHNR and CDR2 FQNEAQ (reference sequence). V shed 2 bases and J 5 bases; nucleotides not matched to a gene: 8. CDR3 length: 16 amino acids. The CDR3 bases are TGTGCCAGCAGCTTACACAGACTAGCGGGATCTGACGAGCAGTACTTC. Translated, it gives CASSLHRLAGSDEQYF.

By its share, this clone is medium-sized (0.01 to 0.1%). The rearrangement joins TRBV6-5 to TRBJ2-7; D might be TRBD1 (5 bases). Germline V gene lookup returns CDR1 MNHEY and CDR2 SVGAGI. With 6 bases removed from V and 3 bases from J, the gap between germline ends came to 12 bases. CDR3 length: 13 amino acids. Written as DNA, the CDR3 is TGTGCCAGCAGACTCAGGGAAAGCTACGAGCAGTACTTC. This gives the protein CASRLRESYEQYF.

This clone is a singleton in its sample. This chain uses TRBV18 with TRBJ1-4, with D unresolved. The CDR3 covers 13 residues. Trimming took 3 bases from V and 8 from J, leaving 10 bases between them. From germline, CDR1 is KGHSH and CDR2 LQKENI. The CDR3 region is CASSPREDEKLFF. CDR3 bases: TGTGCCAGCTCACCCCGGGAAGACGAAAAACTGTTTTTT.

The CDR3 nucleotides read TGCGCCAGCAGCCAAGATCGCAGGGCGTATGGCTACACCTTC. Amino acid sequence: CASSQDRRAYGYTF. The J gene is TRBJ1-2, the V gene TRBV4-3, with D possibly being TRBD1 (5 bases). From germline, CDR1 is LGHNA and CDR2 YSLEER. V lost 0 bases and J lost 5, with 10 bases in between. This CDR3 spans 14 amino acids.

This clone has a single count. The rearrangement joins TRBV30 to TRBJ1-1, with D perhaps matching TRBD1 (5 bases). CDR3 size: 13 residues. Germline V gene sequence: CDR1 GTSNPN, CDR2 SVGIG (reference sequence). The V gene lost 2 bases and the J gene lost 1 base, with 8 bases spanning the gap. The CDR3 nucleotides are TGTGCCTGGAGTCGACAGCCGAACACTGAAGCTTTCTTT. Translation: CAWSRQPNTEAFF. Together with reference TRBV30 and TRBJ1-1, the CDR3 gives the full variable domain: SQTIHQWPATLVQPVGSPLSLECTVEGTSNPNLYWYRQAAGRGLQLLFYSVGIGQISSEVPQNLSASRPQDRQFILSSKKLLLSDSGFYLCAWSRQPNTEAFFGQGTRLTVV.

This chain links TRBV6-5 with TRBJ2-5; unclear D gene. This CDR3 has 12 amino acids. Between the trimmed V and J ends, which lost 6 bases and 7 bases, there was a span of 12 bases. Germline V gene lookup returns CDR1 MNHEY and CDR2 SVGAGI. The DNA of the CDR3 is TGTGCCAGCAGCCCAGGATTCGGGACCCAGTACTTC. Encoded protein: CASSPGFGTQYF.

The chain couples TRBV6-1 to TRBJ1-2; maybe TRBD1 (5 bases). Germline V gene lookup returns CDR1 MNHNS and CDR2 SASEGT. Trimming left V 5 bases short and J 0 bases short, with 7 bases between. CDR3 size: 13 residues. In nucleotides, the CDR3 is TGTGCCAGCAGTAAGGGGCCTAACTATGGCTACACCTTC. It is translated as CASSKGPNYGYTF.

The V call is TRBV7-2, the J call TRBJ1-5; a weak D match, TRBD1 (6 bases). Germline V CDR1 and CDR2: SGHTA, FQGNSA. V was shortened by 3 bases and J by 0 bases, with 12 bases between the two germline ends. This CDR3 contains 16 residues. The CDR3 DNA follows: TGTGCCAGCAGCTTCCACAGGGTCGTTAGCAATCAGCCCCAGCATTTT. It is translated as CASSFHRVVSNQPQHF.

To note about this clone: Germline is not matched at one junction end, which may reflect a read error. The chain combines TRBV15 with TRBJ1-3, with D uncertain. Looked up from germline, CDR1 is LNHNV and CDR2 is YYDKDF (reference sequence). The length of the CDR3 is 14 residues. The CDR3 DNA follows: TGTACCACCAGCAGGCGAAACTCTGGAAACACCATATATTTT. Protein product: CTTSRRNSGNTIYF.

The chain combines TRBV5-4 with TRBJ2-1; 9 nucleotides line up with TRBD2. The CDR3 has 15 amino acids. Trimming removed 6 bases from V and 7 bases from J; junction bases left unmatched: 11. Germline V lookup: CDR1 SGHNT, CDR2 YYREEE (reference sequence). CDR3 residues: CASTVAGESRNEQFF. The DNA of the CDR3 is TGTGCCAGCACCGTAGCGGGAGAGTCTCGGAATGAGCAGTTCTTC. Using reference TRBV5-4 and TRBJ2-1 for the parts outside the CDR3, the full variable domain is ETGVTQSPTHLIKTRGQQVTLRCSSQSGHNTVSWYQQALGQGPQFIFQYYREEENGRGNFPPRFSGLQFPNYSSELNVNALELDDSALYLCASTVAGESRNEQFFGPGTRLTVL.

The chain links TRBV18 to TRBJ2-6; 8 nucleotides match TRBD1. The V and J ends lost 3 bases and 4 bases, in that order; junction bases with no gene match: 2. This CDR3 is 15 amino acids long. Germline V lookup: CDR1 KGHSH, CDR2 LQKENI. CDR3 sequence: CASSPRQGGANVLTF. The CDR3 DNA follows: TGTGCCAGCTCACCCAGACAGGGGGGGGCCAACGTCCTGACTTTC.

The V call is TRBV6-5, the J call TRBJ2-2, with 9 bases identical to TRBD1. Germline CDR1 is MNHEY and CDR2 is SVGAGI. V shed 8 bases, J shed 5 bases, and the junction held 9 bases outside the gene matches. This CDR3 spans 15 amino acids. The CDR3 is CASVSPGQGTGELFF. CDR3 coding DNA: TGTGCCAGCGTCTCCCCGGGACAGGGTACCGGGGAGCTGTTTTTT.

This clone was picked up one time. The J gene is TRBJ2-2, the V gene TRBV19; TRBD2 might be the D (5 bases). Germline assignment: CDR1 LNHDA and CDR2 SQIVND (reference sequence). Trimming removed 5 bases at V and 5 bases at J, with 12 bases between. This CDR3 is 14 amino acids long. The CDR3 loop reads CASSLHPGTGELFF. The CDR3 DNA reads TGTGCCAGTAGTCTGCACCCGGGGACCGGGGAGCTGTTTTTT.

V usage is TRBV5-1 and J usage is TRBJ2-1, with 7 bases lining up with TRBD1. Germline trimming cut 0 bases from V and 7 bases from J; bases unmatched to any gene: 4. The CDR3 extends over 14 amino acids. Per the germline V gene, CDR1 is SGHRS and CDR2 is YFSETQ. CDR3 bases: TGCGCCAGCAGCTTGGGACAGGGCCCGAATGAGCAGTTCTTC. It codes for CASSLGQGPNEQFF.

This clone was seen a single time. V is TRBV29-1 and J is TRBJ2-1, with TRBD1 matching 10 bases. The CDR3 loop spans 13 amino acids. Per the germline V gene, CDR1 is SQVTM and CDR2 is ANQGSEA. V lost 3 bases, J lost 9 bases, and 5 bases stayed unmatched. CDR3 in DNA: TGCAGCGTTGAGCAGACAGGGGGCAGTGAGCAGTTCTTC. It specifies CSVEQTGGSEQFF.

This chain uses TRBV5-4 with TRBJ2-4; 9 bases line up with TRBD1. Unmatched junction bases numbered 11, after V lost 0 bases and J lost 7 bases. CDR3 size: 17 residues. Looked up from germline, CDR1 is SGHNT and CDR2 is YYREEE (reference sequence). The DNA for the CDR3 is TGTGCCAGCAGCTTGGCTCCGGGACAGGGAGGTGCCAACATTCAGTACTTC. This gives the protein CASSLAPGQGGANIQYF.

This chain links TRBV4-1 with TRBJ1-1; 7 nucleotides agree with TRBD1. In germline, CDR1 is MGHRA, CDR2 YSYEKL. The CDR3 is 16 residues long. With V trimmed by 1 base and J by 0 bases, 5 bases remained unmatched. This CDR3 reads CASSQAGTDMNTEAFF. In nucleotides, the CDR3 is TGCGCCAGCAGCCAAGCCGGGACAGATATGAACACTGAAGCTTTCTTT.